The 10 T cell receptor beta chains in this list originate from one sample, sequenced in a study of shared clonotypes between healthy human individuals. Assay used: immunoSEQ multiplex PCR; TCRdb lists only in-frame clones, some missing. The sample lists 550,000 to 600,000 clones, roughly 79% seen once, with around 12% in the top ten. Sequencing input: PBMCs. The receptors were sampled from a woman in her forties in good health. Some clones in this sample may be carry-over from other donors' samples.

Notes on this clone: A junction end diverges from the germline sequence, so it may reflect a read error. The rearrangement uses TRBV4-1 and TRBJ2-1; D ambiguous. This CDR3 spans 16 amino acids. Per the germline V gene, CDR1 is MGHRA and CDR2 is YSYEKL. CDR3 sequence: CASRQEGTLSYNEQFF. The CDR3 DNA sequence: TGCGCCAGCAGACAAGAAGGAACACTCTCCTACAATGAGCAGTTCTTC.

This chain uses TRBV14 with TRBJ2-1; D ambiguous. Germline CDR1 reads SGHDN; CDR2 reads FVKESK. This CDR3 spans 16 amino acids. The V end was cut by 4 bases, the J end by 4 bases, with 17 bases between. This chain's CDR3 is CASSLPGSYGYNEQFF. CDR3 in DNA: TGTGCCAGCAGCCTTCCCGGGTCCTATGGGTACAATGAGCAGTTCTTC.

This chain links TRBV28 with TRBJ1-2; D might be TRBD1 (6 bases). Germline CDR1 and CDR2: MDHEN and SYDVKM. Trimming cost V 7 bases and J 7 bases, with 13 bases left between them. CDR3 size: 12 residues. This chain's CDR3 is CASTNRDFGYTF. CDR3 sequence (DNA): TGTGCCAGCACAAACAGGGATTTTGGCTACACCTTC.

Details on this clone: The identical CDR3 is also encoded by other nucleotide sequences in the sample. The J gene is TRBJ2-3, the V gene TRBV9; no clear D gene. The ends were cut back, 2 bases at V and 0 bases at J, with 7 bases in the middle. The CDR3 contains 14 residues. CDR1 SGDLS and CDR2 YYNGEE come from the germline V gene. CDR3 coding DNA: TGTGCCAGCAGCGTTTCGGTAAGCACAGATACGCAGTATTTT. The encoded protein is CASSVSVSTDTQYF.

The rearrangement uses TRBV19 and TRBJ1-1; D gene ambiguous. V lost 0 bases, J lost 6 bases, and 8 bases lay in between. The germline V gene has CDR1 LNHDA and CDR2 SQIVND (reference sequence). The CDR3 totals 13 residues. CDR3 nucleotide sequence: TGTGCCAGTAGTATAGATGGATTCCCTGAAGCTTTCTTT. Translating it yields CASSIDGFPEAFF.

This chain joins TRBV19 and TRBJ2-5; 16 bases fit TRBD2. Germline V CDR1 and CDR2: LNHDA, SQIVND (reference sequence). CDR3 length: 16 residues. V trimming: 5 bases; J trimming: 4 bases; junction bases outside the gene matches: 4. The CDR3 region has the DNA TGTGCCAGTAGTTGGGGGACTAGCGGGAGGGCAGAGACCCAGTACTTC. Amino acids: CASSWGTSGRAETQYF. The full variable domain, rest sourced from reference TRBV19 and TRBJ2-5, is DGGITQSPKYLFRKEGQNVTLSCEQNLNHDAMYWYRQDPGQGLRLIYYSQIVNDFQKGDIAEGYSVSREKKESFPLTVTSAQKNPTAFYLCASSWGTSGRAETQYFGPGTRLLVL.

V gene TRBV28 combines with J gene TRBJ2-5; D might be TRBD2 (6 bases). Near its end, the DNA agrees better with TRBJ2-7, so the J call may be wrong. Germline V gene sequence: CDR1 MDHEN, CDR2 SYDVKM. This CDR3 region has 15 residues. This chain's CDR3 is CASSPPGTRSYEQYF. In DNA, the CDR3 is TGTGCCAGCAGTCCCCCAGGGACTCGCTCCTACGAGCAGTACTTC.

CDR3 region: CAWSGGGQPQHF. Written as DNA, the CDR3 is TGTGCCTGGAGTGGGGGAGGTCAGCCCCAGCATTTT. The chain employs TRBV30 and TRBJ1-5; unclear D gene. Per the germline V gene, CDR1 is GTSNPN and CDR2 is SVGIG (reference sequence). This CDR3 has 12 amino acids. The ends were cut back, 1 base at V and 6 bases at J, with 7 bases in the middle.

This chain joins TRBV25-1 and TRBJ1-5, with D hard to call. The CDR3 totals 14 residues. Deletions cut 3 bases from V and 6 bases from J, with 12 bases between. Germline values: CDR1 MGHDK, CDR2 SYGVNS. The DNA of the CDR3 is TGTGCCAGCAGTGACTCGGCGTGGGGTCAGCCCCAGCATTTT. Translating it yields CASSDSAWGQPQHF.

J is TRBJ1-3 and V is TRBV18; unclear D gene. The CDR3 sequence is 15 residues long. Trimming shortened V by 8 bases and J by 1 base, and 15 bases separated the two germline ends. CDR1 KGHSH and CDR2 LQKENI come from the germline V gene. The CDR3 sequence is CASNYGELSGNTIYF. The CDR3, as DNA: TGTGCCAGCAACTATGGGGAACTATCTGGAAACACCATATATTTT.